This TCR beta chain was sequenced in a study of OX40 agonist ivuxolimab in advanced cancers. Measured with immunoSEQ multiplex PCR; TCRdb has only the in-frame clones, and not every one. The profile shows fewer than 80,000 clones, roughly 86% of them singletons. The study, taken as a whole, reports: At 0.1 to 3.0 mg/kg, CD4+ and CD8+ blood T cells expanded clonally by week 6.

Individuals having autoimmune disease history or systemic immunosuppression were not enrolled. V dropped 3 bases and J dropped 8 bases, with 19 bases sitting between them. Germline CDR1 is LNHNV and CDR2 is YYDKDF (reference sequence). The CDR3 runs 16 residues. Notes on this clone: The antigen remains undetermined.

The chain combines TRBV15 with TRBJ2-2; perhaps TRBD2 as D (6 bases). This clonotype originated in an adult with an advanced solid tumor such as melanoma, head and neck, liver or kidney cancer. Sequenced material: CD4+ or CD8+ T cells sorted from blood, taken in a trial of the OX40 agonist ivuxolimab. In nucleotides, the CDR3 is TGTGCCACCAGCAGTGTATCCCGGGGGTCTGGAGGGGAGCTGTTTTTT. Residues: CATSSVSRGSGGELFF.